This T cell receptor (beta chain) is drawn from a study of T cell responses to AZD1222 COVID-19 vaccine. The study's findings and limits: Females outnumbered males among donors, who were mostly white British; clonal diversity was possibly underestimated.

Germline CDR1 and CDR2: SEHNR and FQNEAQ (reference sequence). The CDR3 has 15 amino acids. V gave up 5 bases and J gave up 1 base, with 12 bases separating them. Concerning this clone itself: Antigen unknown.

Libraries were prepared by immunoSEQ multiplex PCR; TCRdb keeps only in-frame clonotypes and omits some of them. This sample carries fewer than 200,000 clones, 70% to 90% of them seen once, and the ten largest clones take 0.95% to 1.1%. This receptor was taken from an adult who received the AZD1222 COVID-19 vaccine. The rearrangement uses TRBV7-9 and TRBJ1-3, with D unclear. The sequencing here drew on peripheral blood, taken 28 days after the second AZD1222 dose. The CDR3 DNA reads TGTGCCAGCAGCCCCCGTCCGCGATCTGGAAACACCATATATTTT. Translation gives CASSPRPRSGNTIYF.